This TCR beta chain was observed in a study of early T cells in non-severe SARS-CoV-2 infection. This CDR3 spans 16 amino acids. V lost 0 bases and J lost 1, with 13 bases in between. CDR1 is DFQATT, CDR2 SNEGSKA, per germline (reference sequence). Attachment of unique molecular identifiers to individual cDNA molecules was performed. TCRdb itself ran the 5' RACE reads through MiXCR, one entry per CDR3 protein. The sample carries more than 30,000 distinct CDR3 sequences, 5% to 6.5% recorded once. Sequencing was carried out using whole blood. The rearrangement joins TRBV20-1 to TRBJ2-1; D remains unclear. This clonotype was obtained from an adult who was a healthcare worker with PCR-confirmed SARS-CoV-2 infection or an uninfected control (not recorded which). The CDR3 loop is CSARDRVGISYNEQFF. The CDR3, as DNA: TGCAGTGCTAGAGACCGGGTGGGGATTTCCTACAATGAGCAGTTCTTC.